Sequencing of this T cell receptor beta chain was carried out in a study of T cell responses to AZD1222 COVID-19 vaccine (TCRdb year 2021). Concerning the study at large: TCR sequencing was performed for roughly 250 trial participants, of whom about 210 were given two doses of AZD1222 and 26 were given two doses of MenACWY control vaccine. Trial participants were enrolled by age into subgroups of 18-55, 56-69 and 70-plus years, and about 150, 27 and 61 TCR-sequenced participants, respectively, were included in these subgroups.

The CDR3 regions of human TCRbeta chains were analyzed by immunosequencing. The authors' pipeline ran thus. Repertoire TCRs were checked for matches against a reference library of SARS-CoV-2-specific TCRs that had been generated using the MIRA antigen-specificity platform. Breadth was defined as the fraction of unique TCRs that were SARS-CoV-2-associated, and depth was defined as the fraction of total T cells that were SARS-CoV-2-associated. Each spike-specific TCR was assigned to its reactive spike region and to a CD4 or CD8 class using the MIRA data. Log10-transformed breadth and depth values were compared by one-way ANOVA with Sidak's multiple comparisons tests. This immuneACCESS table, as held by TCRdb, lists in-frame sequences with V and J called but not all clones. Of the missing ones, under half trace to an unresolved V gene in checked studies; the others have no known cause. That table supplies the V and J calls and clone size; D and trimming were determined from the DNA. This sample comprises 140,000 or so clones, nearly 90% of them detected only once. The top ten constitute around 5% of the sample.

What the research found in general, with its limitations: The vaccine-associated CD4 TCRs covered the entire spike protein, and the dominant responses fell in regions 160-218 and 743-854. Most participants were white British and females outnumbered males, and the authors suggested that clonal diversity may have been underestimated. Conclusions about previously exposed vaccinees are limited, since just six or seven AZD1222 recipients were seropositive for SARS-CoV-2 at baseline. The 56-69-year group was small, and its depth increase did not reach significance, likely because of low power. Reportedly, close to half of the unique spike-specific TCRs recognized epitopes lying outside the regions that are mutated in the B.1.351 and B.1.1.7 variants. Because no samples from the day 14 peak response were available, repertoires could be characterized only after the peak T cell response. A significant rise in spike-specific TCR breadth and depth was observed after two AZD1222 doses relative to day 0 and relative to MenACWY recipients.

The CDR3 runs 16 residues from the cysteine to the phenylalanine. Just CDR3 DNA is preserved here, 48 bases in frame from base 1. From a lookup of the germline V gene (reference sequence), CDR1 and CDR2 are MNHNY and SVGAGI. Here V drops 5 bases and J drops 1 base, and the junction holds 7 bases not matched to any gene. This specimen's time point label, interpreted: about 28 days (+/-7) after the second vaccine dose. The treatment or condition label, as the study defines it: meningococcal conjugate vaccine given as trial control. Vaccinee samples came from UK trials COV001 and COV002, including a single-blind randomized controlled phase 2/3 trial of AZD1222 (ChAdOx1 nCoV-19) in healthy adults. Trial participant PBMC samples were collected at day 0 and day 28 after the second dose for TCRbeta chain sequencing. Turning to this clone: Its antigen remains unidentified. Base-call qualities are not available, and no considerably larger clone is one nucleotide away.

The specimen was peripheral blood, collected 28 days after the second dose of the MenACWY control vaccine. The V and J segments used are TRBV6-6 and TRBJ1-4, and 7 junction bases match TRBD1. The origin of this receptor is an adult who received the MenACWY meningococcal vaccine as a control. The CDR3 region: CASSLNDRETNEKLFF. Read as DNA, the sequence is TGTGCCAGCAGTCTCAACGACAGGGAAACTAATGAAAAACTGTTTTTT.